One T cell receptor beta chain is described in this entry. Its antigen is still unknown. This entry belongs to a study of T cells expressing NK-cell markers. The study, taken as a whole, reports: NKG2C+ dominant clonotypes from over 5 donors made up about 1.0-7.5% of CD8+ T cells.

Using the 5' RACE reads, TCRdb records one entry per CDR3 protein without DNA. The listing records some 120,000 distinct CDR3 sequences. This CDR3 has 13 amino acids. The germline V gene has CDR1 SQVTM and CDR2 ANQGSEA. Sequencing input: blood T cells: a sorted CD56 or NKG2C T cell subset, CD4+ or CD8+ T cells, or bulk PBMC T cells (not recorded which). This chain links TRBV29-1 with TRBJ2-1; TCRdb selects TRBD1, and the lack of DNA leaves this call unchecked. This receptor was identified in a woman aged 18 to 75 in good health. Here the CDR3 reads CSVGAGAYNEQFF.